This T cell receptor (beta chain) was identified during a study of CD8+CD57+ T cells in acquired aplastic anemia listed by TCRdb under 2018. Looking at the study overall: DNA extracted from sorted CD4+ and CD8+ cells had a mean of around 3 ug, with a range of 0.2 to 27.4 ug. Healthy donor samples averaged around 10 million reads for CD4+ and roughly 12 million for CD8+ cells.

The CDR3 starts with the cysteine, ends with the phenylalanine, and has 17 residues. Solely the CDR3 DNA is kept, with 51 bases framed from the first base. V drops 5 bases and J drops 3 bases, leaving 16 bases in between. CDR1 and CDR2 are read off the germline V gene as KGHDR and SFDVKD. Profiling of TCR beta VDJ combinations and CDR3 sequences used genomic DNA as the template. An Illumina HiSeq 2000 was used for TCR repertoire sequencing. Per the authors' processing: TRBV/TRBJ rearrangement plots, CDR3 size and DJ length profiles, and Simpson's diversity index were used to evaluate the repertoires. The most abundant DNA sequence in the deep sequencing data was defined as the immunodominant clone. CDR3 amino acid sequences were screened for sharing across subjects and compared with published repertoires and the VDJdb database. The public reads were reanalyzed by TCRdb: fastp trimming at Q25, MiXCR alignment, in-frame beta chains only. Rows are unified per CDR3 protein, each entry keeping the most common DNA and genes. What appears here as the V and J calls and clone size reflects TCRdb's work, not the paper's. In this sample the table shows some 64,000 distinct CDR3 sequences, over 45% of which occur a single time. The top ten clones comprise roughly 2.5% of the sample.

A word on this clonotype: This receptor's antigen is unknown. Per-nucleotide qualities are absent, and no much larger clonotype sits a single base away.

Study-wide findings and limitations: Patients and healthy controls showed no significant difference in CD8+ Simpson's diversity (P=0.060). Approximately 27 CD8+ CDR3 sequences were found in both patients and controls but appeared to be highly expressed in patients and within the immunodominant clones of the patients.

TCR repertoires of sorted CD4+ and CD8+ blood T cells from severe aplastic anemia patients and healthy subjects were deep-sequenced in the study. Ficoll-Paque density gradient centrifugation was used to isolate peripheral blood mononuclear cells. CD4+ and CD8+ T cells were sorted by FACS or magnetic beads before DNA extraction. In this chain, TRBV24-1 is recombined with TRBJ1-6; TRBD1 might be the D gene, on 5 matching bases. The TCR comes from a human donor in good health, serving as a control. Material for sequencing was sorted CD4+, CD8+, or CD8+CD57+ T cells (not recorded which) from PBMCs. The DNA sequence is given as TGTGCCACCAGTGTTTCAGCGGGGCACGACTATAATTCACCCCTCCACTTT. The resulting protein is CATSVSAGHDYNSPLHF.